This TCR beta chain was captured in a study of a mutant IDH1 vaccine in newly diagnosed glioma. Study results and caveats: Among all patients, vaccine-induced immune responses occurred in roughly 95%. Apparently, pseudoprogression bore no relation to changes among the top peripheral T cell clonotypes.

The protocol was immunoSEQ multiplex PCR, while the TCRdb copy is restricted to in-frame clones and leaves out a portion. The data contain approximately 58,000 clones, around 83% of them singletons. A note on this clone: Its antigen is undetermined.

Germline V gene data show CDR1 as SGHKS and CDR2 as YYEKEE (reference sequence). The CDR3 extends over 15 amino acids. Trimming removed 0 bases from V and 3 bases from J, with 10 bases in between. Time point here: week 47, end of study. The study gave 300 ug of mutant IDH1 20-mer peptide per vaccine dose, with topical imiquimod. Donors had new WHO grade 3 or 4 IDH1-mutant, ATRX-lost astrocytomas. Sequences were derived from PBMCs, sampled from a glioma patient whose treatment included an IDH1 peptide vaccine. The rearrangement joins TRBV5-5 to TRBJ2-1; D ambiguous. This TCR was sampled from a man aged 25 to 40 with glioma. Here the CDR3 DNA reads TGTGCCAGCAGCTTGGCCAGGCGAAACTACAATGAGCAGTTCTTC. This encodes CASSLARRNYNEQFF.